The next 23 T cell receptor beta chains were all read from a single sample in a study of intratumoral heterogeneity in liver cancer. Repertoires were generated with immunoSEQ multiplex PCR, while TCRdb's copy carries only in-frame clones and drops some. The data show over 20,000 clones, 73% seen once. The material sequenced was tumor-adjacent normal tissue, taken before any cancer treatment. All receptors derive from a woman in her 70s with hepatocellular carcinoma.

V and J are TRBV9 and TRBJ2-1, with D unresolved. This CDR3 is built from 13 residues. Per the germline V gene, CDR1 is SGDLS and CDR2 is YYNGEE. Between the trimmed V and J ends, which lost 2 bases and 9 bases, there was a span of 12 bases. CDR3 amino acids: CASSVTTMGEQFF. In DNA, the CDR3 is TGTGCCAGCAGCGTGACCACCATGGGTGAGCAGTTCTTC. Complete variable domain (other parts from reference TRBV9 and TRBJ2-1): DSGVTQTPKHLITATGQRVTLRCSPRSGDLSVYWYQQSLDQGLQFLIQYYNGEERAKGNILERFSAQQFPDLHSELNLSSLELGDSALYFCASSVTTMGEQFFGPGTRLTVL.

This clone was seen once. The rearrangement joins TRBV5-4 to TRBJ2-2; D may be TRBD1 (6 bases). CDR3 size: 15 residues. The germline V gene has CDR1 SGHNT and CDR2 YYREEE (reference sequence). Trimming took off 0 bases at V and 3 bases at J, with 9 bases between the two ends. Here the CDR3 reads CASSLDREYTGELFF. The DNA for the CDR3 is TGTGCCAGCAGCTTGGACAGGGAATACACCGGGGAGCTGTTTTTT.

The V and J genes are TRBV5-4 and TRBJ2-7; perhaps D is TRBD1 or TRBD2 (5 bases each). Germline V gives CDR1 SGHNT, CDR2 YYREEE (reference sequence). V lost 1 base and J lost 2, with 16 bases in between. The CDR3 sequence is 16 residues long. The chain's CDR3 is CASSLSGRTGTYEQYF. In DNA, the CDR3 is TGTGCCAGCAGCTTGTCGGGGCGGACGGGCACCTACGAGCAGTACTTC.

V is TRBV7-9 and J is TRBJ2-1; D gene unclear. The V end was cut by 4 bases, the J end by 7 bases, with 17 bases between. There are 15 residues in the CDR3. CDR1 is SEHNR and CDR2 is FQNEAQ in the germline V gene (reference sequence). The CDR3 is CASSSNLRGRNEQFF. The DNA for the CDR3 is TGTGCCAGCAGCTCCAATCTTCGTGGTAGAAATGAGCAGTTCTTC.

The chain combines TRBV5-5 with TRBJ2-1; 11 nucleotides align to TRBD2. Germline CDR1 reads SGHKS; CDR2 reads YYEKEE (reference sequence). The length of the CDR3 is 14 residues. The V segment lost 4 bases and the J segment 14 bases; nucleotides outside the gene matches: 11. This CDR3 is CASSKGLAADGEFF. Here the CDR3 DNA reads TGTGCCAGCAGCAAGGGACTAGCGGCAGACGGGGAGTTCTTC.

V is TRBV2 and J is TRBJ2-2; perhaps TRBD1 as D (5 bases). The CDR3 is 14 residues long. Germline V gene data show CDR1 as SNHLY and CDR2 as FYNNEI. V was trimmed by 7 bases and J by 1 base, leaving 10 bases between them. The CDR3: CASKFQGNTGELFF. The CDR3 coding sequence is TGTGCCAGCAAATTCCAGGGGAACACCGGGGAGCTGTTTTTT.

This chain uses TRBV28 with TRBJ2-7; no reliable D call. The CDR3 totals 11 residues. In germline, CDR1 is MDHEN, CDR2 SYDVKM. The germline V and J ends were trimmed by 6 bases and 9 bases, with 12 bases remaining between them. The CDR3 loop is CASSPAERQYF. DNA of the CDR3: TGTGCCAGCAGCCCCGCAGAACGGCAGTACTTC.

This clone occurred a few times. The chain is built from TRBV29-1 and TRBJ2-3; TRBD1 matches at 11 bases. CDR1 is SQVTM, CDR2 ANQGSEA, per germline. J was trimmed by 3 bases and V by 3 bases; bases with no gene match: 2. The CDR3 has 14 amino acids. The CDR3 here is CSVEGQGVTDTQYF. For the CDR3, the DNA is TGCAGCGTTGAGGGACAGGGGGTGACAGATACGCAGTATTTT.

The chain links TRBV19 to TRBJ2-2; maybe TRBD1 (5 bases). Trimming stripped 3 bases from V and 2 bases from J, with 13 bases between. CDR3 size: 16 residues. CDR1 LNHDA and CDR2 SQIVND come from the germline V gene (reference sequence). CDR3 residues: CASSITSRGNTGELFF. CDR3 bases: TGTGCCAGTAGTATTACTTCTAGGGGAAACACCGGGGAGCTGTTTTTT.

This clone was seen only once. The chain links TRBV19 to TRBJ2-1; the D gene is possibly TRBD1 (5 bases). Trimming cost V 2 bases and J 4 bases, with 6 bases left between them. The CDR3 spans 13 residues. Germline V lookup: CDR1 LNHDA, CDR2 SQIVND (reference sequence). The CDR3 reads CASSIQGYNEQFF. The CDR3 coding sequence is TGTGCCAGTAGTATACAGGGTTACAATGAGCAGTTCTTC.

The chain has TRBV30 and TRBJ2-6, with D unclear. Germline-derived CDR1 and CDR2 are GTSNPN and SVGIG (reference sequence). V lost 3 bases and J 4 bases, leaving 7 bases between the germline ends. There are 13 residues in the CDR3. CDR3 nucleotides: TGTGCCTGGAGCCCATCCGGGGCCAACGTCCTGACTTTC. It yields the protein CAWSPSGANVLTF. Full variable domain (remainder filled in from reference TRBV30 and TRBJ2-6): SQTIHQWPATLVQPVGSPLSLECTVEGTSNPNLYWYRQAAGRGLQLLFYSVGIGQISSEVPQNLSASRPQDRQFILSSKKLLLSDSGFYLCAWSPSGANVLTFGAGSRLTVL.

The chain links TRBV23-1 to TRBJ2-6, with TRBD2 as a possible D gene (5 bases). TRBV23-1 is marked as an open reading frame, function uncertain. CDR3 length: 19 residues. V gave up 0 bases and J gave up 0 bases, with 15 bases separating them. CDR3 sequence (DNA): TGCGCCAGCAGTCAATCCTCCCCGTCGGGGTCCTCTGGGGCCAACGTCCTGACTTTC. It translates to CASSQSSPSGSSGANVLTF.

The chain recombines TRBV20-1 with TRBJ2-5, with a tentative D call TRBD2 (5 bases). This CDR3 region has 13 residues. Between the trimmed V and J ends, which lost 3 bases and 4 bases, there was a span of 12 bases. CDR1 DFQATT and CDR2 SNEGSKA come from the germline V gene (reference sequence). DNA of the CDR3: TGCAGTGCTAGTGACGGGATCGTAGAGACCCAGTACTTC. Its protein product is CSASDGIVETQYF.

The chain has TRBV6-5 and TRBJ1-2; TRBD1 agrees at 8 bases. The CDR3 consists of 13 residues. Per germline, CDR1 MNHEY and CDR2 SVGAGI. J gave up 7 bases and V 4 bases, and 5 bases lay outside the gene matches. CDR3 amino acids: CASSSNTGGGYTF. DNA for the CDR3: TGTGCCAGCAGTTCGAACACAGGGGGTGGCTACACCTTC.

The chain couples TRBV5-1 to TRBJ2-1; D might be TRBD1 (5 bases). The CDR3 runs to 14 residues. Trimming took off 2 bases at V and 7 bases at J, with 13 bases between the two ends. Germline V gives CDR1 SGHRS, CDR2 YFSETQ. CDR3: CASSLQASENEQFF. CDR3 sequence (DNA): TGCGCCAGCAGCTTACAGGCCTCGGAGAATGAGCAGTTCTTC.

This clone was seen a few times. The chain combines TRBV24-1 with TRBJ2-5, with TRBD2 matching 12 bases. From germline, CDR1 is KGHDR and CDR2 SFDVKD. CDR3 length: 15 amino acids. V lost 4 bases and J lost 4; bases outside the gene matches: 3. As DNA, the CDR3 is TGTGCCACCAGTGACCCGGGACTAGCGGGAGAGACCCAGTACTTC. Amino acids: CATSDPGLAGETQYF.

V is TRBV7-9 and J is TRBJ2-2; the D is unclear. This CDR3 comprises 13 residues. The germline V gene has CDR1 SEHNR and CDR2 FQNEAQ (reference sequence). Trimming took 1 base from V and 9 from J, leaving 9 bases between them. The CDR3 is CASSLGIGWELFF. CDR3 nucleotides: TGTGCCAGCAGCTTAGGCATCGGGTGGGAGCTGTTTTTT.

The V call is TRBV4-1, the J call TRBJ1-5; D uncertain. Germline V lookup: CDR1 MGHRA, CDR2 YSYEKL. Trimming pared 1 base from V and 7 bases from J, leaving 11 bases between. The CDR3 consists of 14 residues. DNA of the CDR3: TGCGCCAGCAGCCAAGGGGAAGGGAACCAGCCCCAGCATTTT. The encoded protein is CASSQGEGNQPQHF.

The rearrangement uses TRBV7-9 and TRBJ1-4, with D unclear. Germline values: CDR1 SEHNR, CDR2 FQNEAQ (reference sequence). CDR3 length equals 13 residues. V was shortened by 6 bases and J by 8 bases, with 13 bases between the two germline ends. The DNA for the CDR3 is TGTGCCAGCAGTCCCCAGTGGGGAGAAAAACTGTTTTTT. It translates to CASSPQWGEKLFF.

The chain links TRBV24-1 to TRBJ2-1, with 16 bases aligning to TRBD2. This CDR3 comprises 17 residues. Germline loops: CDR1 KGHDR, CDR2 SFDVKD. Unmatched junction bases numbered 5, after V lost 3 bases and J lost 7 bases. The DNA for the CDR3 is TGTGCCACCAGTGATGGGACTAGCGGGAGGGCCTCAAATGAGCAGTTCTTC. This codes for CATSDGTSGRASNEQFF.

Turning to this clone: Other DNA variants within this sample encode the same CDR3. V usage is TRBV9 and J usage is TRBJ2-7; 11 nucleotides agree with TRBD1. CDR1 is SGDLS and CDR2 is YYNGEE in the germline V gene. This CDR3 spans 15 amino acids. With V trimmed by 0 bases and J by 4 bases, 3 bases remained unmatched. DNA of the CDR3: TGTGCCAGCAGCGTAGGGACAGGGGGCTTGTACGAGCAGTACTTC. The encoded protein is CASSVGTGGLYEQYF.

V is TRBV7-3 and J is TRBJ2-6; tentatively, D is TRBD1 or TRBD2 (5 bases each). Trimming removed 1 base from V and 0 bases from J, with 19 bases in between. The CDR3 sequence is 20 residues long. Germline V CDR1 and CDR2: SGHTA, FQGTGA. The CDR3 region has the DNA TGTGCCAGCAGCTTAAGGGGGTTTAGTCGAGGGATCTCTGGGGCCAACGTCCTGACTTTC. Its protein product is CASSLRGFSRGISGANVLTF.

V is TRBV10-3 and J is TRBJ2-4; a weak D match, TRBD2 (6 bases). V was pared by 2 bases and J by 7 bases, with 6 bases between. CDR1 is ENHRY and CDR2 is SYGVKD in the germline V gene. The CDR3 runs 12 residues. The CDR3 DNA reads as TGTGCCATCAGTGAGGGGAGGAACATTCAGTACTTC. Translated: CAISEGRNIQYF.